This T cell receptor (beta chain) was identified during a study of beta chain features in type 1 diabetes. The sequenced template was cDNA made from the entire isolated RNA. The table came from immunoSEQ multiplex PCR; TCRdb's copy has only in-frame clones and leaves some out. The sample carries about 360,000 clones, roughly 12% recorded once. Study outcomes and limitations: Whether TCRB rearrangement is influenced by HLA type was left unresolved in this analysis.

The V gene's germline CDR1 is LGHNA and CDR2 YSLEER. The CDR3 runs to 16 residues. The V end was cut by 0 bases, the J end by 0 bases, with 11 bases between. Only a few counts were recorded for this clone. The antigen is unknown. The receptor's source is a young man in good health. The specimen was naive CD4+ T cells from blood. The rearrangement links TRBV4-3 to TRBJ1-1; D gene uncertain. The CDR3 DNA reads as TGCGCCAGCAGCCAAGAAGCGGGCCGGTTGAACACTGAAGCTTTCTTT. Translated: CASSQEAGRLNTEAFF.